Below, 29 T cell receptor beta chains from the same sample are listed, as sequenced in a study of shared clonotypes between healthy human individuals. Naive CD8 cells lacked CD45RO, underwent positive selection for CCR7 and left out terminally differentiated effector memory CD45RA+ cells. Profiled with immunoSEQ multiplex PCR; TCRdb holds only in-frame clones, not every one. The sample lists 760,000 or so clones, about 96% occurring once. Sequencing used naive CD8+ T cells sorted from blood. The origin of the receptors is a young man in good health.

This clone has more than one count but fewer than ten. The gene calls are TRBV10-1 and TRBJ2-7; D is uncertain. The CDR3 sequence is 12 residues long. CDR1 is WNHNN and CDR2 is SYGVQD in the germline V gene (reference sequence). V shed 3 bases and J shed 4 bases, with 7 bases lying between them. DNA for the CDR3: TGCGCCAGCAGTGATACGGGTTACGAGCAGTACTTC. The encoded protein is CASSDTGYEQYF.

This chain joins TRBV10-1 and TRBJ2-1; 13 nucleotides match TRBD2. This CDR3 has 16 amino acids. Germline loops: CDR1 WNHNN, CDR2 SYGVQD (reference sequence). V was pared by 9 bases and J by 7 bases, with 12 bases of the junction left unmatched. The CDR3 coding sequence is TGCGCCAGAATAGGGACTAGCGGGAACTCTCTTAATGAGCAGTTCTTC. It encodes CARIGTSGNSLNEQFF.

On this clone itself: A read error may produce the germline difference seen at one junction end. This chain uses TRBV7-7 with TRBJ2-1, with TRBD2 as a possible D gene (5 bases). There are 15 residues in the CDR3. Germline-derived CDR1 and CDR2 are SSHAT and FNYEAQ (reference sequence). The CDR3 DNA reads as TGTGCTAGCAGCTTAAGGGAGAGCTCCTACAATGAGCAGTTCTTC. It is translated as CASSLRESSYNEQFF. Variable domain in full (rest from reference TRBV7-7 and TRBJ2-1): GAGVSQSPRYKVTKRGQDVTLRCDPISSHATLYWYQQALGQGPEFLTYFNYEAQPDKSGLPSDRFSAERPEGSISTLTIQRTEQRDSAMYRCASSLRESSYNEQFFGPGTRLTVL.

V and J are TRBV11-2 and TRBJ2-5; no definite D call. CDR3 size: 12 residues. Germline V gene sequence: CDR1 SGHAT, CDR2 FQNNGV. V lost 5 bases to trimming and J lost 7 bases, with 11 bases between them. The DNA for the CDR3 is TGTGCCAGCAGCCTCGCTCCGTTGACCCAGTACTTC. It specifies CASSLAPLTQYF.

The chain employs TRBV15 and TRBJ2-2; TRBD2 agrees at 9 bases. CDR1 and CDR2 (germline): LNHNV, YYDKDF (reference sequence). This CDR3 has 20 amino acids. V shed 1 base and J 3 bases; nucleotides not matched to a gene: 15. CDR3 protein: CATSRGFSEREVFDTGELFF. The CDR3, as DNA: TGTGCCACCAGCAGAGGATTTTCTGAGCGGGAGGTCTTCGACACCGGGGAGCTGTTTTTT.

The gene calls are TRBV9 and TRBJ2-5; 8 bases agree with TRBD1. Germline V gives CDR1 SGDLS, CDR2 YYNGEE. With 0 bases clipped from V and 4 bases from J, the junction kept 2 bases outside the gene matches. The CDR3 totals 14 residues. For the CDR3, the DNA is TGTGCCAGCAGCGTAGGGGGACAGGCAGAGACCCAGTACTTC. Residues: CASSVGGQAETQYF.

The chain links TRBV9 to TRBJ2-3; the D gene is possibly TRBD2 (6 bases). The CDR3 loop spans 14 amino acids. Trimming removed 3 bases from V and 13 bases from J, with 21 bases in between. Germline V gene lookup returns CDR1 SGDLS and CDR2 YYNGEE. The CDR3 protein is CASSERGASEGEYF. CDR3 DNA sequence: TGTGCCAGCAGCGAACGCGGGGCCTCGGAGGGCGAGTATTTT.

J is TRBJ2-3 and V is TRBV27, with D hard to call. The ends were cut back, 7 bases at V and 4 bases at J, with 12 bases in the middle. The CDR3 runs to 13 residues. The germline V gene has CDR1 MNHEY and CDR2 SMNVEV (reference sequence). The DNA for the CDR3 is TGTGCCAGCACCGGGCTAGGGTCAGATACGCAGTATTTT. It encodes CASTGLGSDTQYF.

V is TRBV29-1 and J is TRBJ2-3; D is uncertain. The CDR3 spans 11 residues. Trimming shortened V by 4 bases and J by 3 bases, and 5 bases separated the two germline ends. The germline V gene has CDR1 SQVTM and CDR2 ANQGSEA. The CDR3 nucleotides read TGCAGCGTTGTTCCGACAGATACGCAGTATTTT. Amino acids: CSVVPTDTQYF.

J is TRBJ2-5 and V is TRBV6-5, with 9 bases matching TRBD2. Trimming removed 6 bases from V and 2 bases from J; junction bases left unmatched: 7. The CDR3 is made up of 15 amino acids. Germline-derived CDR1 and CDR2 are MNHEY and SVGAGI. The CDR3 DNA follows: TGTGCCAGCAGGAGGAGGCTAGCGGGACAAGAGACCCAGTACTTC. This sequence encodes CASRRRLAGQETQYF.

The chain has TRBV10-3 and TRBJ1-3, with a possible D match to TRBD1 (6 bases). CDR3 length: 15 residues. Germline V CDR1 and CDR2: ENHRY, SYGVKD. Trimming removed 7 bases from V and 6 bases from J, with 19 bases in between. The CDR3 DNA is TGTGCCATCATGATGTTAGAACAGGGCGAAAACACCATATATTTT. This translates into CAIMMLEQGENTIYF.

This rearrangement joins TRBV27 to TRBJ1-1; D remains unclear. The V gene's germline CDR1 is MNHEY and CDR2 SMNVEV (reference sequence). CDR3 length: 15 amino acids. The V gene lost 6 bases and the J gene lost 0 bases, with 14 bases spanning the gap. In nucleotides, the CDR3 is TGTGCCAGCAGCCCGTCGGAAACTATGAACACTGAAGCTTTCTTT. This encodes CASSPSETMNTEAFF.

The J gene is TRBJ2-1, the V gene TRBV4-1; D is unclear. Germline loops: CDR1 MGHRA, CDR2 YSYEKL. The CDR3 is 16 amino acids. The V end was cut by 0 bases, the J end by 3 bases, with 12 bases between. The CDR3 DNA follows: TGCGCCAGCAGCCAAGAGGGTGGAAACGTCTACAATGAGCAGTTCTTC. Protein: CASSQEGGNVYNEQFF.

The chain recombines TRBV27 with TRBJ2-2; no clear D gene. Germline assignment: CDR1 MNHEY and CDR2 SMNVEV (reference sequence). Trimming removed 2 bases from V and 7 bases from J, with 8 bases in between. CDR3 size: 13 residues. In DNA, the CDR3 is TGTGCCAGCAGTTTAAAAGCTAGCGGGGAGCTGTTTTTT. The encoded protein is CASSLKASGELFF.

V and J are TRBV7-2 and TRBJ2-7; D is unclear. V was trimmed by 5 bases and J by 3 bases, leaving 14 bases between them. Germline V CDR1 and CDR2: SGHTA, FQGNSA. The CDR3 contains 14 residues. CDR3 coding DNA: TGTGCCAGCAGCCCCGGCATGATCCACTACGAGCAGTACTTC. This translates into CASSPGMIHYEQYF.

The chain recombines TRBV5-4 with TRBJ1-1; possible D gene TRBD1, 5 bases. This CDR3 has 14 amino acids. CDR1 and CDR2 (germline): SGHNT, YYREEE (reference sequence). V was pared by 0 bases and J by 3 bases, with 9 bases between. This CDR3 is CASSLAGSHTEAFF. The CDR3 nucleotides are TGTGCCAGCAGCTTGGCAGGGAGTCACACTGAAGCTTTCTTT.

The chain carries TRBV15 and TRBJ1-2; weak D call: TRBD1 (5 bases). CDR3 length: 14 amino acids. V lost 3 bases, J lost 4 bases, and 12 bases lay in between. Per germline, CDR1 LNHNV and CDR2 YYDKDF (reference sequence). The CDR3 DNA is TGTGCCACCAGCAGGGCACAGGCCTTCTATGGCTACACCTTC. It is translated as CATSRAQAFYGYTF.

The V and J genes are TRBV30 and TRBJ2-7; perhaps D is TRBD1 or TRBD2 (7 bases each). In germline, CDR1 is GTSNPN, CDR2 SVGIG (reference sequence). The germline V and J ends were trimmed by 2 bases and 6 bases, with 11 bases remaining between them. This CDR3 spans 12 amino acids. CDR3 DNA: TGTGCCTGGAGTCTCAGGGGGGGCGAGCAGTACTTC. Residues: CAWSLRGGEQYF.

This clone showed up just once. The sample has other DNA sequences that encode this CDR3 too. The chain has TRBV27 and TRBJ1-1; TRBD1 might be the D (5 bases). Trimming cost V 2 bases and J 8 bases, with 9 bases left between them. The germline V gene encodes CDR1 MNHEY and CDR2 SMNVEV (reference sequence). This CDR3 is built from 12 residues. The CDR3 DNA sequence: TGTGCCAGCAGTTTACCAGGGACCGAAGCTTTCTTT. Its protein product is CASSLPGTEAFF.

Only a few counts were recorded for this clone. The CDR3 DNA is TGCGCCAGCAGCTTGGAACTAGCTCGCGGGAGTTGTAACGAGCAGTACTTC. Translated: CASSLELARGSCNEQYF. The chain has TRBV5-1 and TRBJ2-7; 7 bases match TRBD2. Germline loops: CDR1 SGHRS, CDR2 YFSETQ. V gave up 0 bases and J gave up 5 bases; unmatched junction bases: 14. CDR3 length: 17 residues.

V usage is TRBV2 and J usage is TRBJ1-1; 9 bases fit TRBD1. The CDR3 is 15 amino acids. Per the germline V gene, CDR1 is SNHLY and CDR2 is FYNNEI. V trimming: 3 bases; J trimming: 4 bases; junction bases outside the gene matches: 6. The chain's CDR3 is CASSETGTGSTEAFF. The DNA for the CDR3 is TGTGCCAGCAGTGAGACAGGGACAGGGAGCACTGAAGCTTTCTTT.

The J gene is TRBJ2-1, the V gene TRBV19; D is tentatively TRBD1 or TRBD2 (5 bases each). This CDR3 comprises 14 residues. Germline CDR1 is LNHDA and CDR2 is SQIVND (reference sequence). Deletions cut 5 bases from V and 8 bases from J, with 16 bases between. This CDR3 reads CASSRDADWDEQFF. The CDR3 DNA is TGTGCCAGTAGTCGGGACGCGGATTGGGATGAGCAGTTCTTC. Filled out from reference TRBV19 and TRBJ2-1, the complete variable domain reads DGGITQSPKYLFRKEGQNVTLSCEQNLNHDAMYWYRQDPGQGLRLIYYSQIVNDFQKGDIAEGYSVSREKKESFPLTVTSAQKNPTAFYLCASSRDADWDEQFFGPGTRLTVL.

This rearrangement joins TRBV19 to TRBJ2-1; D remains unclear. Germline lookup yields CDR1 LNHDA and CDR2 SQIVND (reference sequence). Trimming shortened V by 6 bases and J by 4 bases, and 7 bases separated the two germline ends. CDR3 length equals 12 residues. The CDR3, as DNA: TGTGCCAGTAGCCTAAAATACAATGAGCAGTTCTTC. Protein sequence: CASSLKYNEQFF. The entire variable domain, with the rest obtained from reference TRBV19 and TRBJ2-1, is as follows: DGGITQSPKYLFRKEGQNVTLSCEQNLNHDAMYWYRQDPGQGLRLIYYSQIVNDFQKGDIAEGYSVSREKKESFPLTVTSAQKNPTAFYLCASSLKYNEQFFGPGTRLTVL.

The chain combines TRBV27 with TRBJ2-7; D remains unclear. V lost 5 bases, J lost 5 bases, and 19 bases lay in between. The CDR3 is 15 amino acids. In germline, CDR1 is MNHEY, CDR2 SMNVEV (reference sequence). This CDR3 reads CASSVSGSGRHEQYF. In DNA, the CDR3 is TGTGCCAGCAGTGTCTCGGGCTCAGGAAGACACGAGCAGTACTTC.

The chain uses TRBV11-2 and TRBJ2-1; D gene uncertain. This CDR3 contains 13 residues. Germline CDR1 and CDR2: SGHAT and FQNNGV. The V gene lost 5 bases and the J gene lost 6 bases, with 11 bases spanning the gap. CDR3 residues: CASSLPLSNEQFF. The DNA for the CDR3 is TGTGCCAGCAGCCTACCCCTTTCCAATGAGCAGTTCTTC.

This chain uses TRBV18 with TRBJ1-2; possible D gene TRBD1, 5 bases. This CDR3 spans 14 amino acids. Trimming pared 6 bases from V and 5 bases from J, leaving 16 bases between. Germline CDR1 KGHSH, CDR2 LQKENI. The CDR3 nucleotides are TGTGCCAGCTCCCCCGAAGGGGTTGGTTATGGCTACACCTTC. The encoded protein is CASSPEGVGYGYTF.

The J gene is TRBJ2-1, the V gene TRBV29-1; 7 bases align to TRBD1. This CDR3 is 15 amino acids long. Germline CDR1 is SQVTM and CDR2 is ANQGSEA. The J segment lost 3 bases and the V segment lost 3 bases, leaving 8 bases of the junction unmatched. This chain's CDR3 is CSVEKAGTVYNEQFF. Here the CDR3 DNA reads TGCAGCGTTGAGAAAGCCGGGACAGTCTACAATGAGCAGTTCTTC.

The chain employs TRBV7-9 and TRBJ1-5; D unresolved. Between the trimmed V and J ends, which lost 5 bases and 1 base, there was a span of 15 bases. This CDR3 has 16 amino acids. CDR1 and CDR2 (germline): SEHNR, FQNEAQ (reference sequence). Here the CDR3 reads CASSPKTGGSNQPQHF. For the CDR3, the DNA is TGTGCCAGCAGCCCGAAGACCGGAGGAAGCAATCAGCCCCAGCATTTT.

In regard to this clone: Compared with germline, one end of the junction differs, possibly owing to a read error. V and J are TRBV7-7 and TRBJ2-1; 7 nucleotides align to TRBD1. Germline values: CDR1 SSHAT, CDR2 FNYEAQ (reference sequence). The CDR3 consists of 14 residues. The CDR3 spells CASSLSGQYNEQFF. In DNA, the CDR3 is TGTGCTAGCAGCTTATCGGGACAGTACAATGAGCAGTTCTTC.